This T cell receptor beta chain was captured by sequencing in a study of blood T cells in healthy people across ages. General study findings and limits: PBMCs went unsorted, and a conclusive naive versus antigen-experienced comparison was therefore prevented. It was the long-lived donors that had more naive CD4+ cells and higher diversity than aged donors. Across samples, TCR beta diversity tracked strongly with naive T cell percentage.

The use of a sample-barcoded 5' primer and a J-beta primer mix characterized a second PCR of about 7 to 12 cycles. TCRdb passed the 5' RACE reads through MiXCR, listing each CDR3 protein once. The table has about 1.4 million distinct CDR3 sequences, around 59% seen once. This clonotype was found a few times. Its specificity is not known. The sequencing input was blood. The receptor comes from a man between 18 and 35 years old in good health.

The CDR3 DNA follows: TGCAGCGTTGAACTGCAGGGGGCAAAAACAGATACGCAGTATTTT. This encodes CSVELQGAKTDTQYF. The chain carries TRBV29-1 and TRBJ2-3, with 8 bases aligning to TRBD1. The CDR3 is made up of 15 amino acids. Germline V gene data show CDR1 as SQVTM and CDR2 as ANQGSEA. The V gene end was trimmed by 2 bases and the J gene end by 3 bases; junction bases not matched to a gene: 7.